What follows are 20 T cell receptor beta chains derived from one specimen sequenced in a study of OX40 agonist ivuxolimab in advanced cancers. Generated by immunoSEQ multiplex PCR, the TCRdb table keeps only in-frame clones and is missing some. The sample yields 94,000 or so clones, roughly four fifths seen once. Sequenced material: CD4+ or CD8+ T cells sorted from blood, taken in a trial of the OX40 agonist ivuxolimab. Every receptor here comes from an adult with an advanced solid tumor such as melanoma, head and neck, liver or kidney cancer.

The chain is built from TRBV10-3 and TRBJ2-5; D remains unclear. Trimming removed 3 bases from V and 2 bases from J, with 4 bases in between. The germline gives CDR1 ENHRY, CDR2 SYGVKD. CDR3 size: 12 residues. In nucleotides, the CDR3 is TGTGCCATCAGTGAAGTACAAGAGACCCAGTACTTC. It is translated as CAISEVQETQYF.

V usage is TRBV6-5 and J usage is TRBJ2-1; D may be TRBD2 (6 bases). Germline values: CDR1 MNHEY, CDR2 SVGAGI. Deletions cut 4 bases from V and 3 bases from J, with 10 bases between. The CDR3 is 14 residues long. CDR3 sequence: CASSSDGSYNEQFF. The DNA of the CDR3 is TGTGCCAGCAGTTCAGACGGGAGCTACAATGAGCAGTTCTTC.

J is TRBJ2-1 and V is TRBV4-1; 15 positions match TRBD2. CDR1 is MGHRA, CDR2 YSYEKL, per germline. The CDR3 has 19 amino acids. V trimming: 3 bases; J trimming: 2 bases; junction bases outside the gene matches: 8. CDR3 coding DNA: TGCGCCAGCAGCCAGGGTCCCGGACTAGCGGGAGGGGCCTACAATGAGCAGTTCTTC. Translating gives CASSQGPGLAGGAYNEQFF.

The CDR3 DNA reads TGTGCCAGCAGCCCCATGGGACAGCACTATGGCTACACCTTC. Amino acid sequence: CASSPMGQHYGYTF. This chain links TRBV14 with TRBJ1-2; 7 bases line up with TRBD1. The V segment lost 4 bases and the J segment 3 bases; nucleotides outside the gene matches: 5. CDR1 is SGHDN and CDR2 is FVKESK in the germline V gene. CDR3 length: 14 amino acids.

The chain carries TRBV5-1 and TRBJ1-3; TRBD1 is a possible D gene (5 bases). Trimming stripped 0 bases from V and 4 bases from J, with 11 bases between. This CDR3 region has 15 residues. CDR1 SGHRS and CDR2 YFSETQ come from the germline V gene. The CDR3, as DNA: TGCGCCAGCAGCTTGGCAGGGAGCGAGGGAAACACCATATATTTT. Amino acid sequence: CASSLAGSEGNTIYF.

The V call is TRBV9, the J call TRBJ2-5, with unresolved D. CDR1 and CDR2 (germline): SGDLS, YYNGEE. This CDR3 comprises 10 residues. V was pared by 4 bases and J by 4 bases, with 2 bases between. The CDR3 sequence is CASSPETQYF. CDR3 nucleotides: TGTGCCAGCAGCCCAGAGACCCAGTACTTC.

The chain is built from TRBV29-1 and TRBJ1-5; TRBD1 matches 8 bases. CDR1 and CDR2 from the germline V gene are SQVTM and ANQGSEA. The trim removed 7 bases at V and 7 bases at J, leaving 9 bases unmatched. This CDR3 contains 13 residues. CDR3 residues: CSGMTGVGQPQHF. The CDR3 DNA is TGCAGCGGGATGACAGGGGTTGGGCAGCCCCAGCATTTT. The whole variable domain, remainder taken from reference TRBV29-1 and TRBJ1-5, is SAVISQKPSRDICQRGTSLTIQCQVDSQVTMMFWYRQQPGQSLTLIATANQGSEATYESGFVIDKFPISRPNLTFSTLTVSNMSPEDSSIYLCSGMTGVGQPQHFGDGTRLSIL.

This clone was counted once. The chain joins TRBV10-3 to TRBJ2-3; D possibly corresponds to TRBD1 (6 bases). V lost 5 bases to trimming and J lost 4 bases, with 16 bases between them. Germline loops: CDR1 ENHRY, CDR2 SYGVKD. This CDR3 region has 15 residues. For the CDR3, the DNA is TGTGCCATCAGTTCCGGACAGAAAGAAGCAGATACGCAGTATTTT. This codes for CAISSGQKEADTQYF.

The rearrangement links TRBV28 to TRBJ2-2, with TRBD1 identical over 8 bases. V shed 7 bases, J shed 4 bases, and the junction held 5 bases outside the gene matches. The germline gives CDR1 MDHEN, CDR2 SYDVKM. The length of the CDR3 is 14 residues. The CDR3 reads CASMGDRRTGELFF. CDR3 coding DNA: TGTGCCAGCATGGGGGACAGGCGCACCGGGGAGCTGTTTTTT. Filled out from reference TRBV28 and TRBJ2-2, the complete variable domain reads DVKVTQSSRYLVKRTGEKVFLECVQDMDHENMFWYRQDPGLGLRLIYFSYDVKMKEKGDIPEGYSVSREKKERFSLILESASTNQTSMYLCASMGDRRTGELFFGEGSRLTVL.

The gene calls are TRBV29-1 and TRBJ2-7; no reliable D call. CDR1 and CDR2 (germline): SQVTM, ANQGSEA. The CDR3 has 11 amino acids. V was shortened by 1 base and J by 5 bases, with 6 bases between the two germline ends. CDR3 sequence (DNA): TGCAGCGTTGAAGTTCTAAACGAGCAGTACTTC. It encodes CSVEVLNEQYF.

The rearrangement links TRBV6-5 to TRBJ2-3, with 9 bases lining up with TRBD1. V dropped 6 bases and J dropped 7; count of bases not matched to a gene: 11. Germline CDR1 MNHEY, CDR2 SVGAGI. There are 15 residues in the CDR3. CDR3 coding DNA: TGTGCCAGCAGCCCTTCCGGACAGGGGACCCATACGCAGTATTTT. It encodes CASSPSGQGTHTQYF.

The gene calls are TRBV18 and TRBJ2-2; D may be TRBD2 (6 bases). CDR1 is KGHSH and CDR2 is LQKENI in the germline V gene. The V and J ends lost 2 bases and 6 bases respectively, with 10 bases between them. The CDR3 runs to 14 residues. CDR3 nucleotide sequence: TGTGCCAGCTCACCAGATCCGGGGGCCGGGGAGCTGTTTTTT. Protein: CASSPDPGAGELFF. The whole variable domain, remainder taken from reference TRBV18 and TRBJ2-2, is NAGVMQNPRHLVRRRGQEARLRCSPMKGHSHVYWYRQLPEEGLKFMVYLQKENIIDESGMPKERFSAEFPKEGPSILRIQQVVRGDSAAYFCASSPDPGAGELFFGEGSRLTVL.

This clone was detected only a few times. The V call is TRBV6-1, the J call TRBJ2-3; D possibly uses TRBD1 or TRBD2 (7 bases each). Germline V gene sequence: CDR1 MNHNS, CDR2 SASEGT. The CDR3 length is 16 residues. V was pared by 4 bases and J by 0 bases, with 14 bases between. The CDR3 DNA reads TGTGCCAGCAGTGCAGAGCGGGACAGAAGCACAGATACGCAGTATTTT. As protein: CASSAERDRSTDTQYF.

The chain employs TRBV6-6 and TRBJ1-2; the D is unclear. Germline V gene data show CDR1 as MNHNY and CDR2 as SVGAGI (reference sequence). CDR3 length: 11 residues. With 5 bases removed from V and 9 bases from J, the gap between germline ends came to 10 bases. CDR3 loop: CASSNSLSYTF. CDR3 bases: TGTGCCAGCAGTAACAGTCTGAGCTACACCTTC.

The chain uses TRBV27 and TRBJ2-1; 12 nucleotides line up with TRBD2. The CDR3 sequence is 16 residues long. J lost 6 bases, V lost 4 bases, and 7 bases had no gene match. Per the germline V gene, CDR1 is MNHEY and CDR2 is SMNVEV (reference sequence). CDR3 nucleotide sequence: TGTGCCAGCAGTTCCCTCCTAGCGGGGGGGGTCAATGAGCAGTTCTTC. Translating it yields CASSSLLAGGVNEQFF.

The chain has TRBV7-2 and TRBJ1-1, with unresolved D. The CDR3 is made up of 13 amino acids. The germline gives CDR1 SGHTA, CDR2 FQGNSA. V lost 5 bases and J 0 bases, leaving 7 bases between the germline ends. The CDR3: CASSPNMNTEAFF. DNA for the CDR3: TGTGCCAGCAGCCCCAACATGAACACTGAAGCTTTCTTT. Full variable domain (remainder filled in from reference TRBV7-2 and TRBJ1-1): GAGVSQSPSNKVTEKGKDVELRCDPISGHTALYWYRQSLGQGLEFLIYFQGNSAPDKSGLPSDRFSAERTGGSVSTLTIQRTQQEDSAVYLCASSPNMNTEAFFGQGTRLTVV.

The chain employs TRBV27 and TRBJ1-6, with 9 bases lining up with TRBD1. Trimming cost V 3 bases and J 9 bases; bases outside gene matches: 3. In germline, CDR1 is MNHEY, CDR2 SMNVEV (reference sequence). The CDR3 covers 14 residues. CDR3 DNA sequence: TGTGCCAGCAGTTTGGACAGGGGCCCTTCACCCCTCCACTTT. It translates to CASSLDRGPSPLHF.

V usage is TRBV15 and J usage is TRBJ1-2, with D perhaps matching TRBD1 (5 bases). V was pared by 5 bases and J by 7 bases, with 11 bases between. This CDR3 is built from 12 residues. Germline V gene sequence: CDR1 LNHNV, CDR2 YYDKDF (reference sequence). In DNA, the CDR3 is TGTGCCACCAGCTTCGGGACGAGTGGCTACACCTTC. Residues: CATSFGTSGYTF.

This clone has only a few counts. For the CDR3, the DNA is TGTGCCAGCAGTGAGGAGGTAGACACTGAAGCTTTCTTT. Translated, it gives CASSEEVDTEAFF. V and J are TRBV2 and TRBJ1-1, with D uncertain. V was trimmed by 3 bases and J by 3 bases, leaving 8 bases between them. The CDR3 length is 13 residues. Germline values: CDR1 SNHLY, CDR2 FYNNEI.

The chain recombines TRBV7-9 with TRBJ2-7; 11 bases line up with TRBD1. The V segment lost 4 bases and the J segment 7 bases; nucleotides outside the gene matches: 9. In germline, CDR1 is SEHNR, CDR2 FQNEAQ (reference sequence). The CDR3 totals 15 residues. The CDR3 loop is CASSSYRDRGSEQYF. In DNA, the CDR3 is TGTGCCAGCAGCTCCTACCGGGACAGGGGGAGTGAGCAGTACTTC.